This TCR beta chain originates from a study of T cells after yellow fever vaccination. Universal primer sites and UMIs were introduced during 5'RACE template-switching synthesis of TCR cDNA. TCRdb re-analysed the 5' RACE reads in MiXCR, keeping a single row per CDR3 protein. The sample includes 230,000 or so distinct CDR3 sequences, 6.5% to 7.5% of them seen just once. This clonotype has more than one count but fewer than ten. Its cognate antigen is unknown. Study-level results: The study noted that FACS-sorted repertoires could contain abundant clonotypes contaminating from the bulk population. Reappearance after the booster was observed for most primary-vaccination clones (roughly 97% CD4, about 90% CD8).

The source is a man aged 30-40 years who received the YFV17D yellow fever vaccine. The material was CD4+ T cells sorted from PBMCs, obtained on the day of the yellow fever booster vaccination.

DNA for the CDR3: TGTGCCACCAGTGGCGGGACACCGGGGACCTATGGCTACACCTTC. This encodes CATSGGTPGTYGYTF. The gene calls are TRBV24-1 and TRBJ1-2; a possible D gene is TRBD1 (6 bases). V dropped 5 bases and J dropped 4 bases, with 16 bases sitting between them. The CDR3 spans 15 residues. Germline loops: CDR1 KGHDR, CDR2 SFDVKD.